This section outlines one TCR beta chain sequence together with its context. Its antigen remains unidentified. At one boundary the junction diverges from the germline segment, which might be a read error. This specimen comes from a study of response to subunit inactivated influenza vaccine. The study, taken as a whole, reports: The authors suggested that few new T cells are recruited per seasonal influenza vaccination.

The length of the CDR3 is 15 residues. From germline, CDR1 is SGHRS and CDR2 YFSETQ. MiXCR, run by TCRdb on the RT-PCR reads, gives a single entry per CDR3 protein. The profile shows about 530,000 distinct CDR3 sequences, 10% to 15% of them singletons. The receptor comes from a man aged 50 to 60 who received an inactivated influenza vaccine. The gene calls are TRBV5-1 and TRBJ2-7, with D possibly matching TRBD1 (5 bases). The sample here was PBMCs from blood, taken 40 to 50 days after vaccination. Written as DNA, the CDR3 is TGCGCCAGCAGGGTCGATTTAGGGGCCTCCCACGAGCAGTACTTC. Translation: CASRVDLGASHEQYF.